A selection of T cell receptor beta chains follows, all from one sample in a study of T cell repertoires in cytomegalovirus infection. TCRdb re-called the reads with MiXCR, one entry per CDR3 protein. The data contain around 100,000 distinct CDR3 sequences, roughly a tenth of them singletons. The antigens of these receptors remain unknown. Sequencing was performed on PBMCs, sequenced either directly or after in vitro stimulation (not recorded which). These receptors were obtained from a human donor in good health (CMV status not recorded). Some clones in this sample may be carry-over from other donors' samples. Both conserved end residues are part of each CDR3. Fields, in order: CDR3 protein, CDR3 DNA, V gene, D gene, J gene, clone size. A D gene is named only where the DNA matches it firmly. Only some rows state a clone size, as once, few, many or a class for expanded clones.

CDR3 protein: CASSDSIGGAGELFF
CDR3 DNA: TGTGCCAGCAGTGACTCGATCGGGGGCGCCGGGGAGCTGTTTTTT
V gene: TRBV6-4
D gene: .
J gene: TRBJ2-2
clone size: few

CDR3 protein: CASSLDLDTEAFF
CDR3 DNA: TGTGCCAGCAGCTTAGATCTGGACACTGAAGCTTTCTTT
V gene: TRBV7-2
D gene: .
J gene: TRBJ1-1
clone size: many

CDR3 protein: CATMDTPYNEQFF
CDR3 DNA: TGTGCCACCATGGACACGCCCTACAATGAGCAGTTCTTC
V gene: TRBV24-1
D gene: .
J gene: TRBJ2-1
clone size: .

CDR3 protein: CSAPGLAGGYNEQFF
CDR3 DNA: TGCAGTGCTCCAGGACTAGCGGGAGGTTACAATGAGCAGTTCTTC
V gene: TRBV20-1
D gene: TRBD2
J gene: TRBJ2-1
clone size: few

CDR3 protein: CASSLKHEQFF
CDR3 DNA: TGTGCCAGCAGCCTAAAACATGAGCAGTTCTTC
V gene: TRBV6-2/TRBV6-3
D gene: .
J gene: TRBJ2-1
clone size: .

CDR3 protein: CASSSRATGNEQYF
CDR3 DNA: TGTGCCAGCAGCTCTAGGGCGACAGGGAACGAGCAGTACTTC
V gene: TRBV7-2
D gene: TRBD1
J gene: TRBJ2-7
clone size: many

CDR3 protein: CASSWGRVGANVLTF
CDR3 DNA: TGTGCCAGCAGCTGGGGCAGGGTAGGGGCCAACGTCCTGACTTTC
V gene: TRBV7-2
D gene: .
J gene: TRBJ2-6
clone size: many

CDR3 protein: CASSSRMTVYEQYF
CDR3 DNA: TGTGCCAGCAGCTCCCGGATGACAGTCTACGAGCAGTACTTC
V gene: TRBV7-2
D gene: .
J gene: TRBJ2-7
clone size: few

CDR3 protein: CASSFGTTNEQFF
CDR3 DNA: TGTGCCAGCAGTTTCGGGACTACCAATGAGCAGTTCTTC
V gene: TRBV6-2/TRBV6-3
D gene: TRBD2
J gene: TRBJ2-1
clone size: .

CDR3 protein: CASSLTAGDETQYF
CDR3 DNA: TGTGCCAGCAGCTTGACGGCAGGGGACGAGACCCAGTACTTC
V gene: TRBV11-1
D gene: .
J gene: TRBJ2-5
clone size: many

CDR3 protein: CASAPGGRNEQFF
CDR3 DNA: TGTGCCAGCGCCCCGGGAGGGCGAAATGAGCAGTTCTTC
V gene: TRBV7-3
D gene: TRBD2
J gene: TRBJ2-1
clone size: many

CDR3 protein: CASSSSGGEQHF
CDR3 DNA: TGTGCCAGCTCCTCGTCCGGGGGGGAGCAGCACTTC
V gene: TRBV27
D gene: TRBD2
J gene: TRBJ2-7
clone size: .

CDR3 protein: CASSLRLLRNEQFF
CDR3 DNA: TGTGCCAGCAGTCTCCGTTTGTTGCGTAATGAGCAGTTCTTC
V gene: TRBV7-8
D gene: .
J gene: TRBJ2-1
clone size: many

CDR3 protein: CASSLDGDIQETQYF
CDR3 DNA: TGTGCCAGCAGCTTAGATGGCGACATCCAAGAGACCCAGTACTTC
V gene: TRBV11-3
D gene: .
J gene: TRBJ2-5
clone size: many

CDR3 protein: CASSSRGAHQPQHF
CDR3 DNA: TGTGCCAGCAGTTCCCGGGGGGCCCATCAGCCCCAGCATTTT
V gene: TRBV6-5
D gene: .
J gene: TRBJ1-5
clone size: once

CDR3 protein: CASSPQTGLRGNTIYF
CDR3 DNA: TGTGCCAGCAGCCCCCAGACAGGGCTCCGAGGAAACACCATATATTTT
V gene: TRBV7-8
D gene: TRBD1
J gene: TRBJ1-3
clone size: many